This T cell receptor beta chain was obtained from a study of T cell repertoires in cytomegalovirus infection. General study points: Cumulative frequency (of public TCR beta family members) identified carriers of CMV plus the relevant HLA.

The CDR3 spans 13 residues. V was pared by 6 bases and J by 2 bases, with 9 bases between. TCRdb re-called the reads through MiXCR, storing one row per CDR3 protein. This table holds around 100,000 distinct CDR3 sequences, less than 55% found once. In the case of this clonotype: Its cognate antigen is unknown.

The origin of this receptor is a human donor in good health (CMV status not recorded). Some clones in this sample may be carry-over from other donors' samples. The chain combines TRBV12-3 or TRBV12-4 with TRBJ2-3; D remains ambiguous. The starting material was CD8+ T cells from cultured PBMCs, obtained from culture after CMV antigen stimulation. CDR3 in amino acids: CASSSQNTDTQYF. CDR3 bases: TGTGCCAGCAGCTCACAGAACACAGATACGCAGTATTTT.